This TCR beta chain was captured by sequencing in a study of post-analysis software for immune sequencing data. As for the study in general: Relapsing-remitting, secondary progressive and progressive-relapsing multiple sclerosis were all included among the disease courses.

Tagging with unique molecular identifiers was a feature of the TCR beta cDNA libraries. Using its own MiXCR run on the PCR reads, TCRdb lists one record per CDR3 protein. There are around 180,000 distinct CDR3 sequences in the sample; about 32% occur only once, and approximately 1.6% lies in the top ten. This clonotype was seen more than once but under ten times. At one boundary the junction diverges from the germline segment, which might be a read error. This TCR was sampled from a girl aged 10-17 years with multiple sclerosis. Sequencing used blood.

The CDR3 loop reads CASSLQGTQYF. CDR3 in DNA: TGTGCCAGCAGCCTCCAAGGGACCCAGTACTTC. The chain has TRBV12-3 or TRBV12-4 and TRBJ2-5; no reliable D call. CDR3 length: 11 residues.